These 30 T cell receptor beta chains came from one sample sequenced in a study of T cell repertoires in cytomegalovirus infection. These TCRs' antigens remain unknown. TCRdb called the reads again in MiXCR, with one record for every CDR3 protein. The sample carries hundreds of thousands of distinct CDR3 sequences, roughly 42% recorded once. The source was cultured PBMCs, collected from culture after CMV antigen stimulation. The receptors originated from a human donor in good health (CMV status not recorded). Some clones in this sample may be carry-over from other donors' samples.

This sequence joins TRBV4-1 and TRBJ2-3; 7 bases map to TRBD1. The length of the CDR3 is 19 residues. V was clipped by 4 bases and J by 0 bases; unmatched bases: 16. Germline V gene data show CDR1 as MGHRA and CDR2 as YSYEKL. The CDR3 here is CASSLLIPGGSLSTDTQYF. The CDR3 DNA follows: TGCGCCAGCAGCCTCTTGATACCAGGGGGTTCCTTGAGCACAGATACGCAGTATTTT.

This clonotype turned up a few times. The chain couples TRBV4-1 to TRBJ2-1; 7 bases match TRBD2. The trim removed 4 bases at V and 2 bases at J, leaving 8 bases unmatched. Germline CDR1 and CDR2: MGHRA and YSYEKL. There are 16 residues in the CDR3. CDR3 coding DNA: TGCGCCAGCAGCCTGACCCGAAGCGGGGCCTACAATGAGCAGTTCTTC. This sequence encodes CASSLTRSGAYNEQFF.

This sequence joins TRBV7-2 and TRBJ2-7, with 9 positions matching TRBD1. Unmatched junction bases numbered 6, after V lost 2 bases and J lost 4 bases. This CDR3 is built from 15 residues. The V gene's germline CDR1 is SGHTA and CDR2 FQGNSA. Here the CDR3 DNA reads TGTGCCAGCAGCTTACAGGGACAGGGTTTTTACGAGCAGTACTTC. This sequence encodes CASSLQGQGFYEQYF.

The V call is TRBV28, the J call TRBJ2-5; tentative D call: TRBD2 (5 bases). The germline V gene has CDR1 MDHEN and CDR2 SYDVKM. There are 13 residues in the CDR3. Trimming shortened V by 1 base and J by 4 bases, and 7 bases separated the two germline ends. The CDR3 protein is CASSLLGRETQYF. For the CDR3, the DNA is TGTGCCAGCAGTTTATTAGGGAGAGAGACCCAGTACTTC.

CDR3 in DNA: TGTGCCAGCAGCCGCAACCCGGGACAGGGGAACGAGCAGTACTTC. It yields the protein CASSRNPGQGNEQYF. The chain uses TRBV11-2 and TRBJ2-7, with 10 bases that match TRBD1. Losses at the gene ends were 5 bases for V and 5 bases for J; bases not matched to a gene: 9. Germline V CDR1 and CDR2: SGHAT, FQNNGV. The CDR3 has 15 amino acids.

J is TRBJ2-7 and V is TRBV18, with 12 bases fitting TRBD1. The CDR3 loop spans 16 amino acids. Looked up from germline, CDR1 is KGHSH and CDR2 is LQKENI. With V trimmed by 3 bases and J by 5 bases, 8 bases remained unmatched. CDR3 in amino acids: CASSPARDRGRHEQYF. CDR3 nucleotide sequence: TGTGCCAGCTCACCGGCCCGGGACAGGGGGCGTCACGAGCAGTACTTC.

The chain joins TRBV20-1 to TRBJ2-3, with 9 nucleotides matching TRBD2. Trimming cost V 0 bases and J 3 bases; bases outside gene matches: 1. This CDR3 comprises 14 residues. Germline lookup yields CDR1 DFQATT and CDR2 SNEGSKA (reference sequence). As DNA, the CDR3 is TGCAGTGCTAGAGATAGCGGGAGAACAGATACGCAGTATTTT. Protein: CSARDSGRTDTQYF.

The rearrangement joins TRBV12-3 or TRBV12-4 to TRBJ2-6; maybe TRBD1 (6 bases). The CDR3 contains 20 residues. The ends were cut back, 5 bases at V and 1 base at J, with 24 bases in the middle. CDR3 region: CASSPTPGYRVGSGANVLTF. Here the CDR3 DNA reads TGTGCCAGCAGTCCCACCCCCGGTTACAGGGTCGGGTCTGGGGCCAACGTCCTGACTTTC.

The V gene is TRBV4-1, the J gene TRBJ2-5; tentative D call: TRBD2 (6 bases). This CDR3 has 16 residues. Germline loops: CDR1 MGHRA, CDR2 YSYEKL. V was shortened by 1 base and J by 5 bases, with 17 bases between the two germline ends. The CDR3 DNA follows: TGCGCCAGCAGCCAAGGGGGACTTACTGTAAGGGAGACCCAGTACTTC. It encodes CASSQGGLTVRETQYF.

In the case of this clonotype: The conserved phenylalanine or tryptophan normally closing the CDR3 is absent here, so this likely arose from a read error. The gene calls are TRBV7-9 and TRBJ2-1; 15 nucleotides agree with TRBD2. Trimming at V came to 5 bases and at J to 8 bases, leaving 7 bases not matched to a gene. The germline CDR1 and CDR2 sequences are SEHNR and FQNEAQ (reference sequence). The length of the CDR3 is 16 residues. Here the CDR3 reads CASSLPGLAGGDEQFL. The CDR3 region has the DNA TGTGCCAGCAGCCTCCCGGGACTAGCGGGAGGCGATGAGCAGTTCCTC.

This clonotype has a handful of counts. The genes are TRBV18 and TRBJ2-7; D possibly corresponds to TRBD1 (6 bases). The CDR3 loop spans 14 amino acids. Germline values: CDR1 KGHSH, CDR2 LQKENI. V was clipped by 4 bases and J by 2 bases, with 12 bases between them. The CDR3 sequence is CASSQNQGTYEQYF. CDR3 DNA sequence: TGTGCCAGCTCACAAAATCAGGGGACCTACGAGCAGTACTTC.

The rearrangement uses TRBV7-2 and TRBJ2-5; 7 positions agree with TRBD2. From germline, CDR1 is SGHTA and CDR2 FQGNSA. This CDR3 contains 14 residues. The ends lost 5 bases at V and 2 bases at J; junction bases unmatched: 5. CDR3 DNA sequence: TGTGCCAGCAGCGACGGGACTATTCAAGAGACCCAGTACTTC. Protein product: CASSDGTIQETQYF.

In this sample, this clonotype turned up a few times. Here the CDR3 reads CASSLLAGKAFF. Here the CDR3 DNA reads TGTGCCAGCAGCTTATTGGCGGGGAAAGCTTTCTTT. The V gene is TRBV7-2, the J gene TRBJ1-1; D is unclear. The V gene lost 2 bases and the J gene lost 9 bases, with 10 bases spanning the gap. CDR1 and CDR2 from the germline V gene are SGHTA and FQGNSA. The CDR3 has 12 residues.

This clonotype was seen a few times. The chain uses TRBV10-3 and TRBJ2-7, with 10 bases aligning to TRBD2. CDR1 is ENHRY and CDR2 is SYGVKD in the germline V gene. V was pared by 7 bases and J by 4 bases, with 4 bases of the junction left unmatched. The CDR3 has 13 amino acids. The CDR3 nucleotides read TGTGCCATCAAGGAAGCGGGGGGGTACGAGCAGTACTTC. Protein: CAIKEAGGYEQYF.

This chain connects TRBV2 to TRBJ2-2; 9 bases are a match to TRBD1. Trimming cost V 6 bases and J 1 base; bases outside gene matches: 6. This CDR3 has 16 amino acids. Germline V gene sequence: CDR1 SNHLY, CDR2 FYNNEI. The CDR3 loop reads CASSDRGWGNTGELFF. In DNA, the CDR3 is TGTGCCAGCAGCGACAGGGGGTGGGGGAACACCGGGGAGCTGTTTTTT.

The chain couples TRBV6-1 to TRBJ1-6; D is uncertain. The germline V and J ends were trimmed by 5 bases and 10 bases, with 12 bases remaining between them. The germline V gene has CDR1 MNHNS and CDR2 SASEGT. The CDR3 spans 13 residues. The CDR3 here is CASSLLEGSPLHF. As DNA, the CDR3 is TGTGCCAGCAGTTTGCTGGAGGGATCACCCCTCCACTTT.

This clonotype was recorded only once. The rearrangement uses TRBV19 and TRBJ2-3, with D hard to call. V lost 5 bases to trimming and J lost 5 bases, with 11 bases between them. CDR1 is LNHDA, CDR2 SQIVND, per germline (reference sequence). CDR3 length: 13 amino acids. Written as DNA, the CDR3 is TGTGCCAGTAGTCCTCTACGCCGAGATACGCAGTATTTT. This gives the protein CASSPLRRDTQYF.

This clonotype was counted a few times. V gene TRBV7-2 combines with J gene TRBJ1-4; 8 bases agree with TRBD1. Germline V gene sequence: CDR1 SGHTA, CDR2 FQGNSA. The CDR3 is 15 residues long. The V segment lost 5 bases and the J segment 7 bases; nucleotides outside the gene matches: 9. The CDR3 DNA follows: TGTGCCAGCAGCGCCGACAGGGGCGGGGGTGAAAAACTGTTTTTT. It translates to CASSADRGGGEKLFF. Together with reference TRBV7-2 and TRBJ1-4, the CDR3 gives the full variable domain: GAGVSQSPSNKVTEKGKDVELRCDPISGHTALYWYRQSLGQGLEFLIYFQGNSAPDKSGLPSDRFSAERTGGSVSTLTIQRTQQEDSAVYLCASSADRGGGEKLFFGSGTQLSVL.

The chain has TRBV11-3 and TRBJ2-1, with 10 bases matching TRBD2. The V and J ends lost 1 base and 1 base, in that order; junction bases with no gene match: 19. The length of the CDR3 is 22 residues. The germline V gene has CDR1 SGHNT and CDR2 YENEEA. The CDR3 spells CASSLGGTVAGGNDGSYNEQFF. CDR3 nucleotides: TGTGCCAGCAGCTTAGGAGGAACTGTAGCGGGAGGCAACGACGGATCCTACAATGAGCAGTTCTTC.

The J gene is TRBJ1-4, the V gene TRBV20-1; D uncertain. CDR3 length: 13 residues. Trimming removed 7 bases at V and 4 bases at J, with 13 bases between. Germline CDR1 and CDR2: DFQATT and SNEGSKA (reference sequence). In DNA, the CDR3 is TGCAGTGTCACACAGAGGATTAATGAAAAACTGTTTTTT. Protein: CSVTQRINEKLFF.

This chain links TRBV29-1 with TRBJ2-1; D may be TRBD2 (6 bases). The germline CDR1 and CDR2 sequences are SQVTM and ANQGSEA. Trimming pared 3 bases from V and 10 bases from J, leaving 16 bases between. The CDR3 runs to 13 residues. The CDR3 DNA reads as TGCAGCGTTGACGGGGCGGGGATAAGAGAGCAGTTCTTC. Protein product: CSVDGAGIREQFF.

CDR3 sequence reads: CASSPRTGPYNEQFF. CDR3 nucleotide sequence: TGTGCCAGCAGCCCCAGGACAGGTCCCTACAATGAGCAGTTCTTC. The rearrangement uses TRBV9 and TRBJ2-1, with 7 bases lining up with TRBD1. V gave up 4 bases and J gave up 2 bases; unmatched junction bases: 6. Germline V CDR1 and CDR2: SGDLS, YYNGEE. This CDR3 region has 15 residues.

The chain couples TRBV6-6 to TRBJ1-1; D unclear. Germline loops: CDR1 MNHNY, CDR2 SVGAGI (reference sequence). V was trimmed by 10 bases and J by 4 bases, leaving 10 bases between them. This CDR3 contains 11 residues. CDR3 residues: CATTQFTEAFF. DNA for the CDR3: TGTGCCACCACACAGTTCACTGAAGCTTTCTTT.

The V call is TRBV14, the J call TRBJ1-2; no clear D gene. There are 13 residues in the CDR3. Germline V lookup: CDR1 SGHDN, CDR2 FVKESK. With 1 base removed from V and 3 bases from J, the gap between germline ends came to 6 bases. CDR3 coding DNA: TGTGCCAGCAGCCAAGCGCCATACTATGGCTACACCTTC. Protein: CASSQAPYYGYTF.

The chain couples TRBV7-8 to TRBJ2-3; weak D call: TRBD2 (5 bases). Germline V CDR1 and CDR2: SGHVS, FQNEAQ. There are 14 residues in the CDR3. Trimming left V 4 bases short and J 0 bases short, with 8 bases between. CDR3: CASSSQRSTDTQYF. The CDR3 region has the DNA TGTGCCAGCAGCTCACAGCGGAGCACAGATACGCAGTATTTT.

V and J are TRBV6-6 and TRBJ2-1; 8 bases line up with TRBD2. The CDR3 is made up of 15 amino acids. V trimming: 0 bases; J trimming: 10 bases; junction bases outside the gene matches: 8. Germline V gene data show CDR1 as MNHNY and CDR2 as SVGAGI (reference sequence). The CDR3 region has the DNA TGTGCCAGCAGTTACTCGACCCATCCGGGGGGGGAGCAGTTCTTC. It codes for CASSYSTHPGGEQFF.

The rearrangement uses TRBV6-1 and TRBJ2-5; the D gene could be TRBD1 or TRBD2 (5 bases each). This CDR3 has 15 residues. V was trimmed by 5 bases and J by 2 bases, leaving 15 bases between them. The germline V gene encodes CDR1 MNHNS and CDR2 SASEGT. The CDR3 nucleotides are TGTGCCAGCAGTTATTGGGGGATCCGGCAAGAGACCCAGTACTTC. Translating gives CASSYWGIRQETQYF.

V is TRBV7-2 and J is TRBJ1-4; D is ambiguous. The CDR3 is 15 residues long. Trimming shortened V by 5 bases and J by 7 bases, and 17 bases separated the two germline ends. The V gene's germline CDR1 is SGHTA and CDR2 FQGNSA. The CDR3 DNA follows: TGTGCCAGCAGCCGATGGGTGGGGTTGGGTGAAAAACTGTTTTTT. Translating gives CASSRWVGLGEKLFF.

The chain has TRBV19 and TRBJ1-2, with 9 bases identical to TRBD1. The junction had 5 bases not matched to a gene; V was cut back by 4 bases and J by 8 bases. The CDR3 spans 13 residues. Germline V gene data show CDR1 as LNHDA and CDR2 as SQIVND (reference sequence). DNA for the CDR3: TGTGCCAGTAGTACCGGGACAGGGTGGGGCTACACCTTC. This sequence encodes CASSTGTGWGYTF.

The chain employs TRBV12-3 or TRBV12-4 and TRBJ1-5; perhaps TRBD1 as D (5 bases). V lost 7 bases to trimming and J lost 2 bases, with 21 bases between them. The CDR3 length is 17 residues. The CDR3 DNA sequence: TGTGCCAGCAAGACTGGGGGGGGGGGGGTAGGCAATCAGCCCCAGCATTTT. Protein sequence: CASKTGGGGVGNQPQHF.